These 22 T cell receptor beta chains were all obtained from the same sample, sequenced in a study of cytomegalovirus exposure and HLA in healthy donors. PCR was performed using 60 Vbeta and 13 Jbeta primers. Here immunoSEQ multiplex PCR was the method, and the copy in TCRdb shows in-frame clones only, minus some. The sample table sets out 100,000 to 150,000 clones. The specimen was PBMCs. The origin of the receptors is a man aged 18 to 35 in good health and CMV-seronegative.

The chain couples TRBV11-2 to TRBJ2-3, with a possible D match to TRBD1 (5 bases). Germline V gene data show CDR1 as SGHAT and CDR2 as FQNNGV. Trimming removed 1 base at V and 6 bases at J, with 8 bases between. This CDR3 has 13 residues. This CDR3 reads CASSLVGADTQYF. The DNA for the CDR3 is TGTGCCAGCAGCTTAGTTGGGGCTGATACGCAGTATTTT. The entire variable domain, with the rest obtained from reference TRBV11-2 and TRBJ2-3, is as follows: EAGVAQSPRYKIIEKRQSVAFWCNPISGHATLYWYQQILGQGPKLLIQFQNNGVVDDSQLPKDRFSAERLKGVDSTLKIQPAKLEDSAVYLCASSLVGADTQYFGPGTRLTVL.

The chain couples TRBV6-5 to TRBJ2-1, with 9 positions matching TRBD1. The CDR3 contains 12 residues. Germline CDR1 and CDR2: MNHEY and SVGAGI. V trimming: 0 bases; J trimming: 15 bases; junction bases outside the gene matches: 3. In DNA, the CDR3 is TGTGCCAGCAGTTACTCCGGGACAGGGTTGTTCTTC. Translation gives CASSYSGTGLFF.

The rearrangement joins TRBV14 to TRBJ2-5; 7 bases are shared with TRBD1. The assigned J gene may be wrong: the sequence end matches TRBJ2-7 better. CDR1 is SGHDN, CDR2 FVKESK, per germline. The CDR3 has 14 residues. The CDR3 sequence: CASSLRTGTYEQYF. DNA of the CDR3: TGTGCCAGCAGCTTAAGGACAGGCACCTACGAGCAGTACTTC.

The chain couples TRBV5-1 to TRBJ2-7, with D possibly TRBD1 on 5 matching bases. V was clipped by 7 bases and J by 6 bases, with 26 bases between them. CDR1 is SGHRS, CDR2 YFSETQ, per germline. The CDR3 sequence is 16 residues long. CDR3 amino acids: CASGSSPVGRVSEQYF. CDR3 nucleotides: TGCGCCAGCGGCTCTAGTCCCGTGGGCAGGGTATCCGAGCAGTACTTC.

The V and J genes are TRBV19 and TRBJ2-3; TRBD1 matches at 7 bases. There are 14 residues in the CDR3. The germline V gene encodes CDR1 LNHDA and CDR2 SQIVND (reference sequence). With V trimmed by 6 bases and J by 2 bases, 5 bases remained unmatched. The CDR3, as DNA: TGTGCCAGTAGGGTGACAGGGCTCACAGATACGCAGTATTTT. Translating gives CASRVTGLTDTQYF.

The genes are TRBV30 and TRBJ1-4, with D tentatively TRBD1 (5 bases). The CDR3 sequence is 13 residues long. CDR1 and CDR2 from the germline V gene are GTSNPN and SVGIG (reference sequence). V was pared by 1 base and J by 12 bases, with 15 bases between. The CDR3 loop reads CAWSGVRGGELFF. CDR3 DNA: TGTGCCTGGAGTGGAGTTCGGGGCGGGGAACTGTTTTTT.

V is TRBV7-9 and J is TRBJ1-2; tentatively, D is TRBD1 (5 bases). Germline CDR1 is SEHNR and CDR2 is FQNEAQ (reference sequence). Trimming shortened V by 6 bases and J by 1 base, and 15 bases separated the two germline ends. The CDR3 sequence is 15 residues long. The CDR3 nucleotides are TGTGCCAGCAGTACTCCGGGAGGGGTTAACTATGGCTACACCTTC. Amino acids: CASSTPGGVNYGYTF.

The chain is built from TRBV30 and TRBJ2-5, with a possible D match to TRBD1 (6 bases). In germline, CDR1 is GTSNPN, CDR2 SVGIG (reference sequence). The CDR3 loop spans 13 amino acids. The ends were cut back, 0 bases at V and 3 bases at J, with 8 bases in the middle. The CDR3 nucleotides read TGTGCCTGGAGTGTGGACAGTAAAGAGACCCAGTACTTC. Translating it yields CAWSVDSKETQYF. The full variable domain, with the rest looked up from reference TRBV30 and TRBJ2-5, is SQTIHQWPATLVQPVGSPLSLECTVEGTSNPNLYWYRQAAGRGLQLLFYSVGIGQISSEVPQNLSASRPQDRQFILSSKKLLLSDSGFYLCAWSVDSKETQYFGPGTRLLVL.

The chain links TRBV7-8 to TRBJ1-3; D possibly corresponds to TRBD1 (6 bases). V shed 5 bases and J shed 0 bases, with 11 bases lying between them. Germline V gene lookup returns CDR1 SGHVS and CDR2 FQNEAQ. The CDR3 has 15 residues. The CDR3 DNA is TGTGCCAGCAGCACCAGGGGTCCCTCTGGAAACACCATATATTTT. This translates into CASSTRGPSGNTIYF. Complete variable domain (other parts from reference TRBV7-8 and TRBJ1-3): GAGVSQSPRYKVAKRGQDVALRCDPISGHVSLFWYQQALGQGPEFLTYFQNEAQLDKSGLPSDRFFAERPEGSVSTLKIQRTQQEDSAVYLCASSTRGPSGNTIYFGEGSWLTVV.

The chain employs TRBV18 and TRBJ1-5, with D possibly being TRBD1 (5 bases). Germline V lookup: CDR1 KGHSH, CDR2 LQKENI. The germline V and J ends were trimmed by 6 bases and 2 bases, with 14 bases remaining between them. There are 15 residues in the CDR3. The CDR3 DNA is TGTGCCAGCTCCCGGACCCAAGGGGGCAATCAGCCCCAGCATTTT. Encoded protein: CASSRTQGGNQPQHF. The full variable domain, in which reference TRBV18 and TRBJ1-5 provide the parts outside the CDR3, is NAGVMQNPRHLVRRRGQEARLRCSPMKGHSHVYWYRQLPEEGLKFMVYLQKENIIDESGMPKERFSAEFPKEGPSILRIQQVVRGDSAAYFCASSRTQGGNQPQHFGDGTRLSIL.

The chain links TRBV7-2 to TRBJ2-1, with D perhaps matching TRBD1 (6 bases). The V gene lost 0 bases and the J gene lost 3 bases, with 9 bases spanning the gap. The CDR3 has 15 amino acids. The germline CDR1 and CDR2 sequences are SGHTA and FQGNSA. The CDR3 DNA is TGTGCCAGCAGCTTAGCACAGGGATTCTACAATGAGCAGTTCTTC. It is translated as CASSLAQGFYNEQFF.

This rearrangement joins TRBV28 to TRBJ2-7, with TRBD2 identical over 7 bases. The J segment lost 7 bases and the V segment lost 6 bases, leaving 9 bases of the junction unmatched. The germline CDR1 and CDR2 sequences are MDHEN and SYDVKM. The CDR3 is made up of 13 amino acids. CDR3 region: CASRREGPQEQYF. CDR3 coding DNA: TGTGCCAGCAGGAGGGAGGGCCCTCAAGAGCAGTACTTC.

The chain employs TRBV7-9 and TRBJ2-3, with D unresolved. The V end lost 3 bases, the J end lost 4 bases, and 11 bases lay between the germline ends. The CDR3 spans 14 residues. Germline lookup yields CDR1 SEHNR and CDR2 FQNEAQ (reference sequence). CDR3 region: CASSFHTQSDTQYF. The CDR3 nucleotides read TGTGCCAGCAGCTTCCACACCCAGTCAGATACGCAGTATTTT.

The V call is TRBV29-1, the J call TRBJ2-2, with D perhaps matching TRBD2 (5 bases). The germline V and J ends were trimmed by 0 bases and 2 bases, with 13 bases remaining between them. Germline loops: CDR1 SQVTM, CDR2 ANQGSEA. This CDR3 has 16 residues. The CDR3 DNA reads as TGCAGCGTTGAAGATACATGGACTTACAACACCGGGGAGCTGTTTTTT. Residues: CSVEDTWTYNTGELFF.

The rearrangement joins TRBV14 to TRBJ2-2; 11 nucleotides match TRBD1. CDR3 length: 14 residues. Germline V lookup: CDR1 SGHDN, CDR2 FVKESK. V was clipped by 8 bases and J by 6 bases; unmatched bases: 5. The CDR3 region is CASRDRGIPGELFF. CDR3 bases: TGTGCCAGCCGGGACAGGGGGATTCCCGGGGAGCTGTTTTTT.

The chain has TRBV28 and TRBJ2-3; 12 bases map to TRBD2. The ends lost 6 bases at V and 3 bases at J; junction bases unmatched: 7. Germline lookup yields CDR1 MDHEN and CDR2 SYDVKM. This CDR3 spans 16 amino acids. The CDR3 DNA is TGTGCCAGCAGCCGCACCCTAGCGGGAGGGACAGATACGCAGTATTTT. This sequence encodes CASSRTLAGGTDTQYF.

This chain joins TRBV4-3 and TRBJ2-7; a weak D match, TRBD2 (5 bases). V lost 1 base and J lost 7, with 17 bases in between. The germline CDR1 and CDR2 sequences are LGHNA and YSLEER. The CDR3 runs to 15 residues. CDR3 sequence reads: CASSQGAGRGREQYF. The CDR3 DNA reads TGCGCCAGCAGCCAAGGGGCCGGGCGAGGGCGAGAGCAGTACTTC.

This chain joins TRBV5-6 and TRBJ2-3; D is unresolved. The CDR3 runs to 14 residues. Germline V CDR1 and CDR2: SGHDT, YYEEEE. V lost 0 bases and J lost 0, with 5 bases in between. The CDR3 region has the DNA TGTGCCAGCAGCTTGGTTTCTAGCACAGATACGCAGTATTTT. This translates into CASSLVSSTDTQYF.

This sequence joins TRBV11-2 and TRBJ2-5; D perhaps matches TRBD1 (6 bases). Germline V lookup: CDR1 SGHAT, CDR2 FQNNGV. The CDR3 contains 16 residues. V gave up 5 bases and J gave up 4 bases, with 20 bases separating them. CDR3 sequence reads: CASSPKERGIGETQYF. The CDR3 DNA sequence: TGTGCCAGCAGCCCGAAGGAAAGGGGGATAGGAGAGACCCAGTACTTC.

The chain has TRBV19 and TRBJ1-2; D is possibly TRBD1 (5 bases). Trimming pared 8 bases from V and 3 bases from J, leaving 13 bases between. CDR3 length: 13 residues. Looked up from germline, CDR1 is LNHDA and CDR2 is SQIVND (reference sequence). CDR3 amino acids: CASRPGGDYGYTF. In DNA form, the CDR3 reads TGTGCCAGTCGACCGGGGGGGGACTATGGCTACACCTTC.

For the CDR3, the DNA is TGTGCCTGGAGTAAAGGAACAGGGGCCTACACTGAAGCTTTCTTT. It translates to CAWSKGTGAYTEAFF. The V and J genes are TRBV30 and TRBJ1-1; 7 nucleotides align to TRBD1. V lost 2 bases and J lost 3; bases outside the gene matches: 9. The CDR3 has 15 residues. In germline, CDR1 is GTSNPN, CDR2 SVGIG (reference sequence).

This rearrangement joins TRBV5-1 to TRBJ2-7, with a weak D call TRBD1 (6 bases). The CDR3 is 15 residues long. Trimming stripped 4 bases from V and 0 bases from J, with 14 bases between. The germline CDR1 and CDR2 sequences are SGHRS and YFSETQ. The chain's CDR3 is CASSKGVSSSYEQYF. DNA of the CDR3: TGCGCCAGCAGCAAGGGGGTCAGCAGCTCCTACGAGCAGTACTTC.